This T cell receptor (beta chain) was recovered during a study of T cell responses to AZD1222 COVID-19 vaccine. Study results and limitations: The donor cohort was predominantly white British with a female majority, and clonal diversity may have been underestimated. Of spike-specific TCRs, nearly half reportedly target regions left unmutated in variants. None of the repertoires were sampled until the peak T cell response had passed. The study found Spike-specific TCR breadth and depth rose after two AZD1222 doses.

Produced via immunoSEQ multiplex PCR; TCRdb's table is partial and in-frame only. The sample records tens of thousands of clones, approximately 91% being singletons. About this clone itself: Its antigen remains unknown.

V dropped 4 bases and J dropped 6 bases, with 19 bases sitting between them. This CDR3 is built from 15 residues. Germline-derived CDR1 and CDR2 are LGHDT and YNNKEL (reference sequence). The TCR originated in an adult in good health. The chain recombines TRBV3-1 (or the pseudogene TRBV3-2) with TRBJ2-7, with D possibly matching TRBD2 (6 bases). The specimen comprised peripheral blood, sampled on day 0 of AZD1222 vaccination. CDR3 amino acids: CASSLPRGGHSEQYF. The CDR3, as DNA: TGTGCCAGCAGCCTCCCCCGGGGAGGACACTCCGAGCAGTACTTC.